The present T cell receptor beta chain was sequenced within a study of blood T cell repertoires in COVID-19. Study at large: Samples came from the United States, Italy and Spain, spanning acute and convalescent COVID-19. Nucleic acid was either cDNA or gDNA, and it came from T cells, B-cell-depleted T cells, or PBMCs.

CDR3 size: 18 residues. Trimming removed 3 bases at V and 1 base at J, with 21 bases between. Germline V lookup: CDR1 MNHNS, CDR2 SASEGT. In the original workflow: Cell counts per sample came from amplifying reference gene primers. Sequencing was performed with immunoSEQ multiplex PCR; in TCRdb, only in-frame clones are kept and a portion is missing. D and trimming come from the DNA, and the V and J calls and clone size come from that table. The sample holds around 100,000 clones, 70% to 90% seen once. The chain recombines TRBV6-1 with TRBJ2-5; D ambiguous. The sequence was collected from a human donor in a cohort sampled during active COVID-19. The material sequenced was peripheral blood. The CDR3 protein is CASSDFSRRRSIQETQYF. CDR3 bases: TGTGCCAGCAGTGACTTTTCGAGAAGAAGAAGTATCCAAGAGACCCAGTACTTC.